This entry lists 20 T cell receptor beta chains sequenced from one sample in a study of CD8 T cells in ankylosing spondylitis (dated by TCRdb to 2016 to 2017). The library was obtained by 5' RACE. Sequencing used an Illumina HiSeq 2500. The public reads were run again by TCRdb, first through fastp at Q25 and then through MiXCR, and only productive beta chains were kept. Rows are unified per CDR3 protein, each entry keeping the most common DNA and genes. The sample records about 89,000 distinct CDR3 sequences, 25% to 35% of which are singletons. The top ten hold around 59% of the sample. Source material: blood, either unsorted or a sorted T cell fraction (not recorded which). The receptors were sampled from a male donor with ankylosing spondylitis or in good health (not recorded which).

The chain uses TRBV18 and TRBJ1-1; tentative D call: TRBD1 (6 bases). Germline V gene data show CDR1 as KGHSH and CDR2 as LQKENI. Trimming cost V 4 bases and J 4 bases, with 13 bases left between them. The CDR3 length is 14 residues. CDR3 amino acids: CASSLGDISTEAFF. CDR3 bases: TGTGCCAGCTCACTGGGGGACATAAGCACTGAAGCTTTCTTT.

The chain carries TRBV5-8 and TRBJ2-3; D unclear. V lost 0 bases and J 1 base, leaving 6 bases between the germline ends. CDR1 SGHTS and CDR2 YDEGEE come from the germline V gene. The CDR3 sequence is 14 residues long. The CDR3 sequence: CASSLVLGTDTQYF. The CDR3 DNA follows: TGTGCCAGCAGCTTGGTGCTAGGCACAGATACGCAGTATTTT.

This chain links TRBV5-1 with TRBJ2-5; perhaps TRBD2 as D (6 bases). The CDR3 covers 14 residues. Trimming removed 5 bases at V and 0 bases at J, with 11 bases between. CDR1 and CDR2 from the germline V gene are SGHRS and YFSETQ. In nucleotides, the CDR3 is TGCGCCAGCAGGGGGGAGGCCCACCAAGAGACCCAGTACTTC. Amino acids: CASRGEAHQETQYF.

This clonotype was seen a handful of times. This chain joins TRBV7-2 and TRBJ2-1; the D gene is possibly TRBD1 (6 bases). The CDR3 extends over 15 amino acids. CDR1 and CDR2 (germline): SGHTA, FQGNSA. Trimming removed 6 bases at V and 3 bases at J, with 15 bases between. The CDR3 DNA is TGTGCCAGCAGTTTGGGGCAGGGGATCTACAATGAGCAGTTCTTC. Its translation: CASSLGQGIYNEQFF.

This clonotype occurred a few times. J is TRBJ2-2 and V is TRBV6-4; a possible D gene is TRBD2 (5 bases). Trimming took off 6 bases at V and 5 bases at J, with 16 bases between the two ends. CDR1 is MRHNA and CDR2 is SNTAGT in the germline V gene. CDR3 length: 15 residues. The DNA of the CDR3 is TGTGCCAGCAGGCCGTACAGCTCGGGGACCGGGGAGCTGTTTTTT. Protein product: CASRPYSSGTGELFF.

V and J are TRBV5-1 and TRBJ1-2, with unresolved D. Germline-derived CDR1 and CDR2 are SGHRS and YFSETQ. V gave up 0 bases and J gave up 0 bases, with 9 bases separating them. This CDR3 comprises 15 residues. The CDR3 DNA is TGCGCCAGCAGCTTGGTCGCAGACACTAACTATGGCTACACCTTC. It encodes CASSLVADTNYGYTF.

This clonotype was found many times. The chain carries TRBV5-1 and TRBJ2-7; D perhaps matches TRBD2 (5 bases). The CDR3 sequence is 15 residues long. Germline-derived CDR1 and CDR2 are SGHRS and YFSETQ. The germline V and J ends were trimmed by 0 bases and 2 bases, with 12 bases remaining between them. CDR3 region: CASSLDSGAPYEQYF. For the CDR3, the DNA is TGCGCCAGCAGCTTGGACAGCGGCGCACCCTACGAGCAGTACTTC. Full variable domain (rest looked up from reference TRBV5-1 and TRBJ2-7): KAGVTQTPRYLIKTRGQQVTLSCSPISGHRSVSWYQQTPGQGLQFLFEYFSETQRNKGNFPGRFSGRQFSNSRSEMNVSTLELGDSALYLCASSLDSGAPYEQYFGPGTRLTVT.

The V gene is TRBV9, the J gene TRBJ2-1, with 8 bases matching TRBD2. With 7 bases clipped from V and 5 bases from J, the junction kept 17 bases outside the gene matches. Germline CDR1 reads SGDLS; CDR2 reads YYNGEE. The CDR3 covers 17 residues. The CDR3 is CASGPVVSGGTHNEQFF. The DNA of the CDR3 is TGTGCCAGCGGCCCCGTTGTGTCGGGAGGGACCCACAATGAGCAGTTCTTC.

This clonotype showed up just a few times. The chain carries TRBV20-1 and TRBJ1-5; D is perhaps TRBD1 (6 bases). Germline CDR1 DFQATT, CDR2 SNEGSKA (reference sequence). The CDR3 extends over 12 amino acids. CDR3 bases: TGCAGCGTCGACAGGAGCAATCAGCCCCAGCATTTT. Its translation is CSVDRSNQPQHF.

This chain connects TRBV11-2 to TRBJ2-4, with D perhaps TRBD1 (6 bases). There are 15 residues in the CDR3. Germline CDR1 reads SGHAT; CDR2 reads FQNNGV. Trimming took off 4 bases at V and 2 bases at J, with 12 bases between the two ends. The CDR3 DNA reads as TGTGCCAGCAGCTCAAACCAGGGGTCCAAAAACATTCAGTACTTC. Translation: CASSSNQGSKNIQYF.

This clonotype was counted only a few times. The chain's CDR3 is CASSYSNAEYYGYTF. Written as DNA, the CDR3 is TGTGCCAGCAGTTACTCGAACGCGGAATACTATGGCTACACCTTC. V is TRBV6-5 and J is TRBJ1-2; the D is unclear. The CDR3 is made up of 15 amino acids. Trimming left V 0 bases short and J 3 bases short, with 11 bases between. Germline V gene data show CDR1 as MNHEY and CDR2 as SVGAGI.

The rearrangement links TRBV29-1 to TRBJ2-5; weak D call: TRBD1 (5 bases). The CDR3 spans 12 residues. The germline V gene has CDR1 SQVTM and CDR2 ANQGSEA. Between the trimmed V and J ends, which lost 7 bases and 2 bases, there was a span of 11 bases. As DNA, the CDR3 is TGCAGCGGTGGCAGGGCTCAAGAGACCCAGTACTTC. Encoded protein: CSGGRAQETQYF.

The J gene is TRBJ1-3, the V gene TRBV29-1; D remains unclear. V gave up 6 bases and J gave up 0 bases, with 12 bases separating them. The CDR3 covers 14 residues. The V gene's germline CDR1 is SQVTM and CDR2 ANQGSEA. The CDR3 nucleotides read TGCAGCGTGGAGGATGCCCTCTCTGGAAACACCATATATTTT. As protein: CSVEDALSGNTIYF.

This clonotype was detected only a few times. This chain connects TRBV20-1 to TRBJ2-2, with 14 bases fitting TRBD2. CDR1 is DFQATT and CDR2 is SNEGSKA in the germline V gene (reference sequence). V trimming: 5 bases; J trimming: 2 bases; junction bases outside the gene matches: 4. The CDR3 totals 16 residues. The CDR3 DNA sequence: TGCAGTGCTGGGACTAGCGGGAGTAAAAACACCGGGGAGCTGTTTTTT. Translation gives CSAGTSGSKNTGELFF.

V gene TRBV20-1 combines with J gene TRBJ2-7, with 8 nucleotides matching TRBD2. V lost 6 bases to trimming and J lost 7 bases; unmatched junction nucleotides: 14. CDR1 and CDR2 (germline): DFQATT, SNEGSKA (reference sequence). The CDR3 totals 14 residues. The CDR3 protein is CSAQSGAGVWEQYF. The DNA for the CDR3 is TGCAGTGCCCAAAGTGGAGCGGGAGTTTGGGAGCAGTACTTC.

The rearrangement joins TRBV5-1 to TRBJ2-1; D is undetermined. Trimming removed 0 bases at V and 6 bases at J, with 10 bases between. The CDR3 sequence is 14 residues long. From germline, CDR1 is SGHRS and CDR2 YFSETQ. CDR3 bases: TGCGCCAGCAGCTTGGGGAATGTTGTCAATGAGCAGTTCTTC. Amino acid sequence: CASSLGNVVNEQFF.

The chain has TRBV5-1 and TRBJ2-2; D is undetermined. CDR3 length: 14 residues. Germline CDR1 SGHRS, CDR2 YFSETQ. Trimming took 2 bases from V and 5 from J, leaving 10 bases between them. The CDR3 protein is CASSFNARTGELFF. The CDR3 coding sequence is TGCGCCAGCAGCTTTAATGCTAGAACCGGGGAGCTGTTTTTT.

The chain joins TRBV20-1 to TRBJ2-2; 8 nucleotides agree with TRBD2. Germline lookup yields CDR1 DFQATT and CDR2 SNEGSKA (reference sequence). Trimming took 0 bases from V and 2 from J; bases not matched to a gene: 8. The CDR3 is made up of 17 amino acids. CDR3 sequence reads: CSARDRRTSRNTGELFF. Here the CDR3 DNA reads TGCAGTGCTAGAGATCGGAGGACTAGCCGAAACACCGGGGAGCTGTTTTTT.

This clonotype was observed a few times. The V gene is TRBV12-3 or TRBV12-4, the J gene TRBJ1-1; D remains ambiguous. CDR3 length equals 13 residues. Trimming removed 6 bases from V and 3 bases from J, with 11 bases in between. The DNA for the CDR3 is TGTGCCAGCAGCCCAGGACGGTACACTGAAGCTTTCTTT. This translates into CASSPGRYTEAFF.

This clonotype was picked up a small number of times. V usage is TRBV20-1 and J usage is TRBJ1-2; 7 bases match TRBD1. Germline assignment: CDR1 DFQATT and CDR2 SNEGSKA (reference sequence). This CDR3 spans 14 amino acids. V was clipped by 5 bases and J by 3 bases; unmatched bases: 9. The CDR3 bases are TGCAGTGCTCCACCAGGAGGGGGCGACTATGGCTACACCTTC. Protein sequence: CSAPPGGGDYGYTF.